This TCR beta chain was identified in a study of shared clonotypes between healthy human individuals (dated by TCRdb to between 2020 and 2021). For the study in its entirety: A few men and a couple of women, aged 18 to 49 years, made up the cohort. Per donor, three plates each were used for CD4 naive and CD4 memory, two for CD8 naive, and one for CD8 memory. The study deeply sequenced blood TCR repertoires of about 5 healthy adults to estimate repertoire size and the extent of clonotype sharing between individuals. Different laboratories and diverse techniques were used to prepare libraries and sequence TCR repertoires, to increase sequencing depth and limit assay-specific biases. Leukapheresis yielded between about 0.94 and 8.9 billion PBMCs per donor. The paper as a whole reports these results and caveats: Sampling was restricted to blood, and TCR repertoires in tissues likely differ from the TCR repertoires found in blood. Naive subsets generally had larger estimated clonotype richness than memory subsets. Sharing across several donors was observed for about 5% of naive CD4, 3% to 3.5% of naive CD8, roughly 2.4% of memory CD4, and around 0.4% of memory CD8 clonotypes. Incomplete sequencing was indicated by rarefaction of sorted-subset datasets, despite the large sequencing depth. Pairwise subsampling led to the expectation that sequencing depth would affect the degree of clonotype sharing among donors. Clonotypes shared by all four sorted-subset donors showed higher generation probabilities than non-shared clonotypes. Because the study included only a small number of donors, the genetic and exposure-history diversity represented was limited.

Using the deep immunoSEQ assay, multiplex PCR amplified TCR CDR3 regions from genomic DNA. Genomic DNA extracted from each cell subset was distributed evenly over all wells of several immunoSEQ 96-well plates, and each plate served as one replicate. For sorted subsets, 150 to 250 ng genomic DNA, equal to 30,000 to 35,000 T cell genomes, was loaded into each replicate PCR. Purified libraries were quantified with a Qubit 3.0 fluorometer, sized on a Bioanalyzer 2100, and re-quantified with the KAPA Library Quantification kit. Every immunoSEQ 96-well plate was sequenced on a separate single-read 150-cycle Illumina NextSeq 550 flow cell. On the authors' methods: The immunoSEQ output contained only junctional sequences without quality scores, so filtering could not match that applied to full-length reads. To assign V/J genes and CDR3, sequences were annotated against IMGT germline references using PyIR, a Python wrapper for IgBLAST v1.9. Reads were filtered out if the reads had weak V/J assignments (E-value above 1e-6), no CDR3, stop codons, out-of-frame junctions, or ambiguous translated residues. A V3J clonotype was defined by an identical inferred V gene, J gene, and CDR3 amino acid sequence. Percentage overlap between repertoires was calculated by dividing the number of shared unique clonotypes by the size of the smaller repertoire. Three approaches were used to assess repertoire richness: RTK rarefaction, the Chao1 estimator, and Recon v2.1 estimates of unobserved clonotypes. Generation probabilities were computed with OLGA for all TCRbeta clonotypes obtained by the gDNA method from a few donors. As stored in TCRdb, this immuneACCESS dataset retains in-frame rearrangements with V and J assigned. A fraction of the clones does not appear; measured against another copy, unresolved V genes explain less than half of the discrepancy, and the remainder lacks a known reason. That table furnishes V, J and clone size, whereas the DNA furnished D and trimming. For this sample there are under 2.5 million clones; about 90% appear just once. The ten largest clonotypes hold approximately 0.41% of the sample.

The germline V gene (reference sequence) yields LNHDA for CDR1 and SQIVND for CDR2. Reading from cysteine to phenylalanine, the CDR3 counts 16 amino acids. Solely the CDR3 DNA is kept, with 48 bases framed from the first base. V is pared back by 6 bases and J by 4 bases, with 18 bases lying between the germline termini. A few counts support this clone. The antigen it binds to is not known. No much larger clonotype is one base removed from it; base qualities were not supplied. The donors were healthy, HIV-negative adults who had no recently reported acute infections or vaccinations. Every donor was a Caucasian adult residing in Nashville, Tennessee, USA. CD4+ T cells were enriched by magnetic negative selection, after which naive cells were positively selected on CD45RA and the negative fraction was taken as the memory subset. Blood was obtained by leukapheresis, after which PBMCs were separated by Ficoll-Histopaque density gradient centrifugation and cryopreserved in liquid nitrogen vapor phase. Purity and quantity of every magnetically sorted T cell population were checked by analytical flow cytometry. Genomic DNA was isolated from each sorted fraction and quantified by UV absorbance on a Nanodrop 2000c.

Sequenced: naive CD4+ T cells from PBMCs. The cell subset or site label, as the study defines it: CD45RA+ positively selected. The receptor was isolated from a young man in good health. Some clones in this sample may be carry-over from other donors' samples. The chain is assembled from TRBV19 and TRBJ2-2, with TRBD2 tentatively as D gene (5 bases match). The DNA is TGTGCCAGTAGGCGACTATCAGGCGGGTCCACCGGGGAGCTGTTTTTT. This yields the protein CASRRLSGGSTGELFF.